The text below deals with one T cell receptor (beta chain). Its antigen is not known. The germline V gene encodes CDR1 SGHKS and CDR2 YYEKEE (reference sequence). This CDR3 has 16 amino acids. The V segment lost 0 bases and the J segment 1 base; nucleotides outside the gene matches: 3. Per sample, some 10^5 TCR templates were assayed. This table comes from immunoSEQ multiplex PCR, and its TCRdb copy is limited to in-frame clones, with some not included. This table has under 150,000 clones, approximately 94% appearing once. The data are from a study of siplizumab effects on memory and regulatory T cells. Study-wide findings and caveats: Only a minor fraction of alloreactive clones mapped to unstimulated subsets.

Sequenced material: non-Treg CD4+ T cells sorted from blood. The rearrangement joins TRBV5-5 to TRBJ2-5, with TRBD1 identical over 10 bases. This TCR was sampled from a human donor in good health. The CDR3 DNA reads TGTGCCAGCAGCTTGGGGGACAGGGGTTCCCAAGAGACCCAGTACTTC. Its translation: CASSLGDRGSQETQYF.